This TCR beta chain was sequenced during a study of T cell responses to AZD1222 COVID-19 vaccine. Findings and caveats of the study: Breadth and depth of Spike-specific TCRs rose after two AZD1222 doses. Repertoires were obtained solely post-peak T cell response.

The CDR3 has 11 amino acids. Germline CDR1 is MDHEN and CDR2 is SYDVKM. V dropped 6 bases and J dropped 6 bases, with 9 bases sitting between them. Notes on this clone: Its antigen is unidentified.

Sequencing used immunoSEQ multiplex PCR; TCRdb keeps in-frame clones, though not all of them. The data hold approximately 210,000 clones, with roughly 90% observed a single time. The source was peripheral blood, collected 28 days after the second AZD1222 dose. This chain connects TRBV28 to TRBJ2-7, with D unresolved. The receptor comes from an adult who received the AZD1222 COVID-19 vaccine. The CDR3 DNA follows: TGTGCCAGCAGCCAAAGAAGCGAGCAGTACTTC. Its translation is CASSQRSEQYF. The variable domain in full, completed from reference TRBV28 and TRBJ2-7, reads DVKVTQSSRYLVKRTGEKVFLECVQDMDHENMFWYRQDPGLGLRLIYFSYDVKMKEKGDIPEGYSVSREKKERFSLILESASTNQTSMYLCASSQRSEQYFGPGTRLTVT.